Listed here is a single T cell receptor beta chain. This CDR3 is built from 13 residues. Deletions cut 5 bases from V and 8 bases from J, with 13 bases between. Germline values: CDR1 SGHRS, CDR2 YFSETQ. The data were obtained in a study of OX40 agonist ivuxolimab in advanced cancers. Only in-frame clones appear in the TCRdb table, and some are missing; sequencing was by immunoSEQ multiplex PCR. The table has nearly 55,000 clones, roughly 90% seen once; the top ten hold roughly 1.5%. The sampling schedule covered blood at baseline, cycle 4 day 1, and cycle 7 day 1. The gene calls are TRBV5-1 and TRBJ1-4; D unresolved. Sequencing used CD4+ or CD8+ T cells sorted from blood, obtained in a trial of the OX40 agonist ivuxolimab. The TCR originated in an adult with an advanced solid tumor such as melanoma, head and neck, liver or kidney cancer. In DNA, the CDR3 is TGCGCCAGCAGGGACCGTGATCAAGAAAAACTGTTTTTT. Its protein is CASRDRDQEKLFF. The whole variable domain, filled in from reference TRBV5-1 and TRBJ1-4, reads KAGVTQTPRYLIKTRGQQVTLSCSPISGHRSVSWYQQTPGQGLQFLFEYFSETQRNKGNFPGRFSGRQFSNSRSEMNVSTLELGDSALYLCASRDRDQEKLFFGSGTQLSVL.